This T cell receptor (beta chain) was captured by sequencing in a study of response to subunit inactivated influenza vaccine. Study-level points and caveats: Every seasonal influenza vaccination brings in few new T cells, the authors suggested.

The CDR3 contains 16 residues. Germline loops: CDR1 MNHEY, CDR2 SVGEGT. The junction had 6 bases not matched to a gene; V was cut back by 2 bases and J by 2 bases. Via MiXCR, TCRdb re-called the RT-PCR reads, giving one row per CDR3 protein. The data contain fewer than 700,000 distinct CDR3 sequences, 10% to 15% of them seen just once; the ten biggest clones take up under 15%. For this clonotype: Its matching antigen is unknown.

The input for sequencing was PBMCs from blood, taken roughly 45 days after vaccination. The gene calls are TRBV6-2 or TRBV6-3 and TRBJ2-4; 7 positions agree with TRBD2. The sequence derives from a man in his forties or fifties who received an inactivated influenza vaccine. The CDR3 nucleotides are TGTGCCAGCAGTTACGCCAGGGAGGGGTCCAAAAACATTCAGTACTTC. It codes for CASSYAREGSKNIQYF.